This TCR beta chain comes out of a study of T cell changes during pregnancy in multiple sclerosis. Clones were read by immunoSEQ multiplex PCR, and TCRdb kept only the in-frame ones, dropping some. In the table there are 65,000 to 80,000 clones, 85% to 95% of which are singletons. V lost 4 bases and J lost 6; bases outside the gene matches: 10. The CDR3 sequence is 17 residues long. Germline-derived CDR1 and CDR2 are PRHDT and FYEKMQ (reference sequence). This rearrangement joins TRBV13 to TRBJ1-6, with 9 nucleotides matching TRBD1. This receptor was taken from a female donor with multiple sclerosis, enrolled in a pregnancy study. The sample here was peripheral blood, taken in the second trimester of pregnancy. The CDR3 loop is CASSWGGTGRPNSPLHF. The CDR3, as DNA: TGTGCCAGCAGCTGGGGGGGGACAGGGCGTCCTAATTCACCCCTCCACTTT. The full variable domain, completed using reference TRBV13 and TRBJ1-6, is AAGVIQSPRHLIKEKRETATLKCYPIPRHDTVYWYQQGPGQDPQFLISFYEKMQSDKGSIPDRFSAQQFSDYHSELNMSSLELGDSALYFCASSWGGTGRPNSPLHFGNGTRLTVT.